One and the same sample provided the 9 T cell receptor beta chains below, sequenced in a study of T-cell reconstitution after alpha-beta-depleted transplantation in children. Unique molecular identifiers were used in preparing the TCRbeta library. TCRdb reprocessed the PCR reads via MiXCR and lists one record per CDR3 protein. The data show 60,000 to 70,000 distinct CDR3 sequences, 4.9% seen once. The sample in question was PBMCs, mostly from graft donor cells, obtained 180 days after TCRalphabeta/CD19-depleted stem cell transplant. The receptors were sampled from a boy under two years old who had a stem cell transplant for acute myeloid leukemia, so the T cells may come from the graft donor.

This clonotype was detected many times. The J gene is TRBJ2-7, the V gene TRBV18; D unresolved. Germline CDR1 and CDR2: KGHSH and LQKENI. The CDR3 loop spans 14 amino acids. Trimming took off 3 bases at V and 2 bases at J, with 11 bases between the two ends. The CDR3: CASSPGHRPYEQYV. CDR3 DNA: TGTGCCAGCTCACCGGGTCATCGGCCCTACGAGCAGTACGTC.

This clonotype was found a few times. A much larger clone sits a single nucleotide away, making a read error possible. This sequence joins TRBV5-1 and TRBJ2-4; 8 bases match TRBD1. Trimming cost V 7 bases and J 3 bases; bases outside gene matches: 3. The CDR3 length is 13 residues. Germline-derived CDR1 and CDR2 are SGHRS and YFSETQ. The CDR3 nucleotides are TGCGCCAGCTCACAGGGGGGCAAAAACATTCAGTACTTC. As protein: CASSQGGKNIQYF.

This clonotype was recorded many times. The chain couples TRBV27 to TRBJ1-2; TRBD1 might be the D (5 bases). The V gene's germline CDR1 is MNHEY and CDR2 SMNVEV (reference sequence). This CDR3 comprises 17 residues. Trimming shortened V by 3 bases and J by 1 base, and 18 bases separated the two germline ends. This CDR3 reads CASSFGTPGGFNYGYTF. CDR3 in DNA: TGTGCCAGCAGTTTCGGGACTCCCGGAGGGTTTAACTATGGCTACACCTTC.

In its sample, this clonotype was seen many times. This chain uses TRBV4-2 with TRBJ2-2; D unresolved. V was clipped by 6 bases and J by 2 bases, with 13 bases between them. Germline CDR1 and CDR2: LGHNA and YNFKEQ. The CDR3 has 15 amino acids. The CDR3 spells CASSLFSTNTGELFF. The CDR3 coding sequence is TGTGCCAGCAGTCTCTTTAGTACCAACACCGGGGAGCTGTTTTTT.

This clonotype was recorded many times. The rearrangement uses TRBV4-1 and TRBJ2-7; 7 nucleotides agree with TRBD1. The V segment lost 1 base and the J segment 2 bases; nucleotides outside the gene matches: 5. CDR1 and CDR2 from the germline V gene are MGHRA and YSYEKL. The CDR3 has 15 amino acids. CDR3 region: CASSQGPTGTYEQYF. As DNA, the CDR3 is TGCGCCAGCAGCCAAGGGCCGACAGGGACCTACGAGCAGTACTTC.

The CDR3 DNA sequence: TGCGCCAGCAGCCCAGGGGAACCTGGGGCCAACGTCCTGACTTTC. Amino acids: CASSPGEPGANVLTF. The chain is built from TRBV5-1 and TRBJ2-6, with TRBD1 as a possible D gene (6 bases). The CDR3 extends over 15 amino acids. Germline lookup yields CDR1 SGHRS and CDR2 YFSETQ. The germline V and J ends were trimmed by 4 bases and 2 bases, with 10 bases remaining between them.

This clonotype has a count of ten or more. The V gene is TRBV3-1, the J gene TRBJ2-1, with D maybe TRBD1 (6 bases). The CDR3 contains 15 residues. CDR1 is LGHDT and CDR2 is YNNKEL in the germline V gene (reference sequence). Trimming left V 4 bases short and J 6 bases short, with 16 bases between. The CDR3 sequence: CASSPQPTGSNEQFF. The CDR3 bases are TGTGCCAGCAGCCCCCAGCCGACAGGCTCCAATGAGCAGTTCTTC.

This clonotype was counted at least ten times. The chain recombines TRBV10-3 with TRBJ2-4; D ambiguous. Trimming cost V 2 bases and J 6 bases, with 14 bases left between them. The CDR3 has 15 residues. Germline assignment: CDR1 ENHRY and CDR2 SYGVKD. For the CDR3, the DNA is TGTGCCATCAGTGAGGGGCCCCCAAAGGGAAACATTCAGTACTTC. Translating gives CAISEGPPKGNIQYF.

This clonotype showed up many times. This sequence joins TRBV9 and TRBJ1-5; 9 bases map to TRBD1. CDR1 SGDLS and CDR2 YYNGEE come from the germline V gene. V was clipped by 0 bases and J by 7 bases; unmatched bases: 5. There are 15 residues in the CDR3. The chain's CDR3 is CASSVGTGVQQPQHF. In DNA form, the CDR3 reads TGTGCCAGCAGCGTAGGGACAGGGGTGCAGCAGCCCCAGCATTTT.